This T cell receptor (beta chain) was found in a study of blood T cell repertoires in COVID-19. Study-level information: PBMCs, B-cell-depleted T cells, or T cells provided the cDNA or gDNA that made up the material.

Germline values: CDR1 MNHEY, CDR2 SVGAGI. This CDR3 region has 15 residues. After removal of 7 bases from V and 7 bases from J, the junction contained 8 bases not matched to a gene. Per the original data handling: It was from reference gene primer amplification that nucleated cell counts were estimated. The protocol was immunoSEQ multiplex PCR, while the TCRdb copy is restricted to in-frame clones and leaves out a portion. The V and J calls and clone size come from that table; D and trimming were worked out from the DNA. The data contain over 100,000 clones, more than 65% of them singletons. The V gene is TRBV6-5, the J gene TRBJ2-3, with TRBD2 identical over 13 bases. This clonotype was obtained from a woman older than 75 with active or convalescent COVID-19. The specimen was peripheral blood. CDR3 residues: CASIRTSGSANTQYF. The CDR3 nucleotides are TGTGCCAGCATACGGACTAGCGGGAGCGCTAATACGCAGTATTTT.